One sample yielded the 21 T cell receptor beta chains listed below, sequenced in a study of long-term antiretroviral therapy in people with HIV. The authors ran the immunoSEQ assay, v3.0, at survey level. Produced via immunoSEQ multiplex PCR; TCRdb's table is partial and in-frame only. In the table there are roughly 25,000 clones, approximately 83% of which are singletons. The sample was unsorted PBMCs, taken 0.7 years before starting antiretroviral therapy. These receptors were obtained from a man between 25 and 39 years old with HIV.

The rearrangement joins TRBV6-6 to TRBJ1-6; TRBD1 is a possible D gene (6 bases). Germline V gene sequence: CDR1 MNHNY, CDR2 SVGAGI (reference sequence). This CDR3 is 15 amino acids long. The V end lost 0 bases, the J end lost 7 bases, and 10 bases lay between the germline ends. In nucleotides, the CDR3 is TGTGCCAGCAGTTACTCAAGGCAGGGGAATTCACCCCTCCACTTT. It yields the protein CASSYSRQGNSPLHF.

The sample holds one count of this clone. The J gene is TRBJ2-7, the V gene TRBV6-1; 10 bases match TRBD1. With 10 bases clipped from V and 2 bases from J, the junction kept 5 bases outside the gene matches. This CDR3 region has 13 residues. The V gene's germline CDR1 is MNHNS and CDR2 SASEGT. The CDR3 coding sequence is TGTGCCACGCCCGGGACAGGGGCCTACGAGCAGTACTTC. Amino acid sequence: CATPGTGAYEQYF.

This clone has more than one count but fewer than ten. The J gene is TRBJ1-2, the V gene TRBV27; a possible D gene is TRBD1 (5 bases). CDR1 and CDR2 from the germline V gene are MNHEY and SMNVEV (reference sequence). The V end was cut by 5 bases, the J end by 4 bases, with 11 bases between. This CDR3 has 13 amino acids. CDR3 coding DNA: TGTGCCAGCAGTCCCTCGGGGGGCTATGGCTACACCTTC. Amino acid sequence: CASSPSGGYGYTF.

V usage is TRBV7-7 and J usage is TRBJ1-1, with unresolved D. The CDR3 runs to 13 residues. Trimming removed 1 base from V and 4 bases from J, with 7 bases in between. Germline V gives CDR1 SSHAT, CDR2 FNYEAQ (reference sequence). The CDR3 DNA is TGTGCCAGCAGCTTAGTAGCGGGCACTGAAGCTTTCTTT. It encodes CASSLVAGTEAFF.

The chain links TRBV19 to TRBJ1-2; no clear D. The CDR3 is 17 amino acids. Germline V gene lookup returns CDR1 LNHDA and CDR2 SQIVND (reference sequence). With 0 bases removed from V and 4 bases from J, the gap between germline ends came to 18 bases. The DNA of the CDR3 is TGTGCCAGTAGTATAGATGAGAGAGGGATTCCCTCCTATGGCTACACCTTC. Its translation: CASSIDERGIPSYGYTF.

This chain uses TRBV12-5 with TRBJ1-2; unclear D gene. Trimming pared 1 base from V and 7 bases from J, leaving 13 bases between. The CDR3 extends over 14 amino acids. CDR1 and CDR2 from the germline V gene are LGHNT and FRNRAP. The chain's CDR3 is CASGLDNGWGGYTF. The CDR3 nucleotides are TGTGCTAGTGGTTTGGACAACGGTTGGGGTGGCTACACCTTC.

This chain uses TRBV4-1 with TRBJ1-4; no reliable D call. This CDR3 comprises 14 residues. From germline, CDR1 is MGHRA and CDR2 YSYEKL. Trimming shortened V by 1 base and J by 6 bases, and 9 bases separated the two germline ends. CDR3 in DNA: TGCGCCAGCAGCCAAGTTTTACAGTATGAAAAACTGTTTTTT. Protein sequence: CASSQVLQYEKLFF.

The chain joins TRBV2 to TRBJ1-5; D unresolved. CDR1 is SNHLY and CDR2 is FYNNEI in the germline V gene. This CDR3 is 14 amino acids long. Trimming took 7 bases from V and 2 from J, leaving 12 bases between them. In DNA form, the CDR3 reads TGTGCCAGCACCAAGGAGTCGGGCAATCAGCCCCAGCATTTT. Amino acids: CASTKESGNQPQHF. Full variable domain (missing parts from reference TRBV2 and TRBJ1-5): EPEVTQTPSHQVTQMGQEVILRCVPISNHLYFYWYRQILGQKVEFLVSFYNNEISEKSEIFDDQFSVERPDGSNFTLKIRSTKLEDSAMYFCASTKESGNQPQHFGDGTRLSIL.

This clone was seen a handful of times. The chain joins TRBV19 to TRBJ1-3, with D unclear. Per the germline V gene, CDR1 is LNHDA and CDR2 is SQIVND (reference sequence). There are 13 residues in the CDR3. V shed 3 bases and J shed 0 bases, with 3 bases lying between them. Here the CDR3 DNA reads TGTGCCAGTAGTATCAACTCTGGAAACACCATATATTTT. It encodes CASSINSGNTIYF. The entire variable domain, with the rest obtained from reference TRBV19 and TRBJ1-3, is as follows: DGGITQSPKYLFRKEGQNVTLSCEQNLNHDAMYWYRQDPGQGLRLIYYSQIVNDFQKGDIAEGYSVSREKKESFPLTVTSAQKNPTAFYLCASSINSGNTIYFGEGSWLTVV.

This chain joins TRBV28 and TRBJ2-4; no clear D. Trimming removed 6 bases from V and 0 bases from J, with 12 bases in between. The germline gives CDR1 MDHEN, CDR2 SYDVKM. CDR3 length: 15 residues. The CDR3 spells CASSITHLAKNIQYF. The CDR3 coding sequence is TGTGCCAGCAGCATAACGCATCTAGCCAAAAACATTCAGTACTTC.

This clone was seen a few times. The rearrangement joins TRBV9 to TRBJ1-4; D may be TRBD1 (6 bases). CDR3 length: 14 amino acids. CDR1 and CDR2 from the germline V gene are SGDLS and YYNGEE. V dropped 4 bases and J dropped 5 bases, with 12 bases sitting between them. This CDR3 is CASSSGTPNEKLFF. CDR3 sequence (DNA): TGTGCCAGCAGCTCCGGGACACCGAATGAAAAACTGTTTTTT.

J is TRBJ2-5 and V is TRBV5-8; 9 bases map to TRBD1. The CDR3 is made up of 16 amino acids. From germline, CDR1 is SGHTS and CDR2 YDEGEE. Unmatched junction bases numbered 5, after V lost 0 bases and J lost 2 bases. CDR3 sequence (DNA): TGTGCCAGCAGCTTGGGGGACAGGGCCACACAAGAGACCCAGTACTTC. It yields the protein CASSLGDRATQETQYF.

This chain connects TRBV30 to TRBJ2-7; TRBD1 aligns across 11 bases. V was clipped by 4 bases and J by 3 bases; unmatched bases: 8. Germline CDR1 GTSNPN, CDR2 SVGIG (reference sequence). CDR3 size: 15 residues. The CDR3 region has the DNA TGTGCCTGGACCCCAGGACAGGGGGCGGACTACGAGCAGTACTTC. Amino acids: CAWTPGQGADYEQYF.

The chain recombines TRBV6-1 with TRBJ1-3, with 8 nucleotides matching TRBD1. Germline V gives CDR1 MNHNS, CDR2 SASEGT. The CDR3 loop spans 17 amino acids. Trimming at V came to 4 bases and at J to 0 bases, leaving 8 bases not matched to a gene. The DNA for the CDR3 is TGTGCCAGCAGTGCCAGGACAGGGTCAACCTCTGGAAACACCATATATTTT. It encodes CASSARTGSTSGNTIYF.

The J gene is TRBJ1-2, the V gene TRBV30; 9 bases map to TRBD1. CDR3 size: 15 residues. Looked up from germline, CDR1 is GTSNPN and CDR2 is SVGIG (reference sequence). Trimming at V came to 4 bases and at J to 7 bases, leaving 13 bases not matched to a gene. The CDR3 nucleotides are TGTGCCTGGACCACCGGAACAGGGGGCTTTGGTGGCTACACCTTC. Residues: CAWTTGTGGFGGYTF.

The rearrangement links TRBV6-5 to TRBJ1-1; possible D gene TRBD1, 6 bases. The ends were cut back, 5 bases at V and 6 bases at J, with 10 bases in the middle. The germline V gene encodes CDR1 MNHEY and CDR2 SVGAGI. The length of the CDR3 is 12 residues. The CDR3 protein is CASSTNRAEAFF. The CDR3 DNA reads as TGTGCCAGCAGTACTAACAGGGCTGAAGCTTTCTTT.

The gene calls are TRBV5-1 and TRBJ2-7; D ambiguous. Germline values: CDR1 SGHRS, CDR2 YFSETQ. V lost 4 bases to trimming and J lost 6 bases, with 11 bases between them. This CDR3 region has 12 residues. The CDR3 loop is CASSASFGEQYF. The CDR3 coding sequence is TGCGCCAGCAGCGCCTCTTTCGGCGAGCAGTACTTC.

This chain joins TRBV19 and TRBJ2-3, with D perhaps TRBD2 (6 bases). The ends were cut back, 3 bases at V and 4 bases at J, with 17 bases in the middle. The CDR3 is made up of 16 amino acids. Per the germline V gene, CDR1 is LNHDA and CDR2 is SQIVND (reference sequence). CDR3 amino acids: CASSIEGGAAADTQYF. The CDR3 DNA is TGTGCCAGTAGTATCGAAGGAGGGGCGGCGGCAGATACGCAGTATTTT.

On this clone: One end of the junction varies from germline; a read error may be responsible. The V gene is TRBV19, the J gene TRBJ1-1, with D perhaps matching TRBD1 (6 bases). Germline CDR1 LNHDA, CDR2 SQIVND (reference sequence). The CDR3 is 14 amino acids. Here the CDR3 DNA reads TGTGCCAGTAGCTGGCAACAGGGAAGAACTGAAGCCTTCTTT. Amino acids: CASSWQQGRTEAFF.

The chain recombines TRBV21-1 with TRBJ2-1; the D call TRBD2 from the table was never checked on the DNA. TRBV21-1 is given as a pseudogene. The CDR3 has 11 amino acids. CDR3 coding DNA: TGTGCCAGCAGCCCACTAAATGAGCAGTTCTTC. It yields the protein CASSPLNEQFF.

Written as DNA, the CDR3 is TGTGCCAGTAGTCTCCAGGCCGGGGGGACAAGCACAGATACGCAGTATTTT. Translation: CASSLQAGGTSTDTQYF. V and J are TRBV19 and TRBJ2-3, with D perhaps TRBD2 (7 bases). CDR1 and CDR2 (germline): LNHDA, SQIVND (reference sequence). CDR3 length: 17 amino acids. The V end was cut by 5 bases, the J end by 0 bases, with 18 bases between.